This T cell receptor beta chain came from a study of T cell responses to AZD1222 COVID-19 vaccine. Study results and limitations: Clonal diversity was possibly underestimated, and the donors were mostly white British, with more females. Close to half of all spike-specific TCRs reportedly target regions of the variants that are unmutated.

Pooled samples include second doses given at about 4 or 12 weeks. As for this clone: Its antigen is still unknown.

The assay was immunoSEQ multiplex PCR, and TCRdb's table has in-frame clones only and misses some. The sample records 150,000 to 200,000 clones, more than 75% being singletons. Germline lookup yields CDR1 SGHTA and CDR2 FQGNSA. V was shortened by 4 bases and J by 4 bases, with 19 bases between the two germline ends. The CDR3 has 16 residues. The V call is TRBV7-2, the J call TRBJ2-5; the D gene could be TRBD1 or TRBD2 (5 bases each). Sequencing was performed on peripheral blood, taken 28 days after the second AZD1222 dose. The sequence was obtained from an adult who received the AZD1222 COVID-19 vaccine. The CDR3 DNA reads TGTGCCAGCAGCTCCGGTCGGGAAGGGGTAGGAGAGACCCAGTACTTC. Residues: CASSSGREGVGETQYF.